The rows below give T cell receptor beta chains drawn from one sample of a study of T cell responses to AZD1222 COVID-19 vaccine. TCRdb keeps only in-frame clones here, not all; method: immunoSEQ multiplex PCR. The sample includes 90,000 to 150,000 clones, roughly 88% of them seen just once. Sequencing used peripheral blood, obtained on day 0 of AZD1222 vaccination. These receptors originate from an adult in good health. The CDR3 runs from the conserved cysteine through the conserved F or W. The D gene is left open where the match is weak. The size entry is marked missing in some rows and otherwise reads once, few, many or a size class.

d_call: TRBD1
j_call: TRBJ2-4
v_call: TRBV6-5
clone_size: NA
cdr3_aa: CASSLTGAGIQYF
cdr3_nt: TGTGCCAGCAGTCTAACAGGGGCAGGGATTCAGTACTTC

d_call: NA
j_call: TRBJ1-1
v_call: TRBV7-8
clone_size: NA
cdr3_aa: CASEAVNTEAFF
cdr3_nt: TGTGCCAGCGAGGCAGTAAACACTGAAGCTTTCTTT

d_call: NA
j_call: TRBJ1-2
v_call: TRBV12-3/TRBV12-4
clone_size: few
cdr3_aa: CASSLAQGPYTF
cdr3_nt: TGTGCCAGCAGTTTGGCACAGGGACCCTACACCTTC

d_call: TRBD1
j_call: TRBJ1-2
v_call: TRBV28
clone_size: NA
cdr3_aa: CASNARTQGDYGYTF
cdr3_nt: TGTGCCAGCAACGCCCGGACCCAGGGGGACTATGGCTACACCTTC

d_call: TRBD1
j_call: TRBJ1-2
v_call: TRBV28
clone_size: once
cdr3_aa: CASTTTGAYGYTF
cdr3_nt: TGTGCCAGCACTACAACAGGGGCCTATGGCTACACCTTC

d_call: NA
j_call: TRBJ1-1
v_call: TRBV14
clone_size: NA
cdr3_aa: CASSQEEELTGLNTEAFF
cdr3_nt: TGTGCCAGCAGCCAAGAAGAGGAGTTGACGGGTCTGAACACTGAAGCTTTCTTT

d_call: TRBD2
j_call: TRBJ2-1
v_call: TRBV6-4
clone_size: NA
cdr3_aa: CASSDSAGGNNEQFF
cdr3_nt: TGTGCCAGCAGTGACTCGGCGGGGGGGAACAATGAGCAGTTCTTC

d_call: NA
j_call: TRBJ1-2
v_call: TRBV6-5
clone_size: NA
cdr3_aa: CASSSGGIYGYTF
cdr3_nt: TGTGCCAGCAGTTCCGGGGGTATTTATGGCTACACCTTC

d_call: TRBD1
j_call: TRBJ1-2
v_call: TRBV30
clone_size: once
cdr3_aa: CAWSVRGSYGYTF
cdr3_nt: TGTGCCTGGAGTGTCAGGGGGAGCTATGGCTACACCTTC

d_call: NA
j_call: TRBJ1-6
v_call: TRBV5-6
clone_size: few
cdr3_aa: CASSFSSYNSPLHF
cdr3_nt: TGTGCCAGCAGCTTCAGCTCCTATAATTCACCCCTCCACTTT

d_call: TRBD2
j_call: TRBJ2-5
v_call: TRBV6-5
clone_size: once
cdr3_aa: CASTAGGNPLETQYF
cdr3_nt: TGTGCCAGCACGGCGGGGGGAAACCCTCTCGAGACCCAGTACTTC

d_call: NA
j_call: TRBJ2-1
v_call: TRBV7-9
clone_size: NA
cdr3_aa: CASSFPWTDNEQFF
cdr3_nt: TGTGCCAGCAGCTTCCCGTGGACTGACAATGAGCAGTTCTTC

d_call: NA
j_call: TRBJ1-2
v_call: TRBV28
clone_size: NA
cdr3_aa: CASSQTGIYGYTF
cdr3_nt: TGTGCCAGCAGTCAAACAGGGATCTATGGCTACACCTTC

d_call: NA
j_call: TRBJ2-5
v_call: TRBV5-5
clone_size: NA
cdr3_aa: CASSLSQGNYQETQYF
cdr3_nt: TGTGCCAGCAGCCTATCTCAGGGGAACTACCAAGAGACCCAGTACTTC

d_call: NA
j_call: TRBJ2-7
v_call: TRBV5-6
clone_size: NA
cdr3_aa: CASSLAGRPSYEQYF
cdr3_nt: TGTGCCAGCAGCTTGGCCGGTAGACCCTCCTACGAGCAGTACTTC

d_call: NA
j_call: TRBJ1-2
v_call: TRBV10-3
clone_size: once
cdr3_aa: CAIRLDSLYGYTF
cdr3_nt: TGTGCCATCAGACTAGACAGCCTCTATGGCTACACCTTC

d_call: TRBD1
j_call: TRBJ1-5
v_call: TRBV2
clone_size: NA
cdr3_aa: CASSQHRDRGQSSNQPQHF
cdr3_nt: TGTGCCAGCAGTCAACACCGGGACAGGGGCCAGAGCAGCAATCAGCCCCAGCATTTT

d_call: TRBD1
j_call: TRBJ1-6
v_call: TRBV7-2
clone_size: NA
cdr3_aa: CASSLDRGPSPLHF
cdr3_nt: TGTGCCAGCAGCTTGGACAGGGGGCCTTCACCCCTCCACTTT

d_call: TRBD2
j_call: TRBJ2-1
v_call: TRBV5-4
clone_size: NA
cdr3_aa: CASSRGAGGHEQFF
cdr3_nt: TGTGCCAGCAGCCGTGGAGCGGGGGGACATGAGCAGTTCTTC

d_call: NA
j_call: TRBJ2-5
v_call: TRBV6-2/TRBV6-3
clone_size: NA
cdr3_aa: CASSATGRETQYF
cdr3_nt: TGTGCCAGCAGTGCAACAGGTCGGGAGACCCAGTACTTC

d_call: NA
j_call: TRBJ1-2
v_call: TRBV9
clone_size: once
cdr3_aa: CASNGDMNGYTF
cdr3_nt: TGTGCCAGCAATGGGGACATGAATGGCTACACCTTC

d_call: NA
j_call: TRBJ2-1
v_call: TRBV24-1
clone_size: NA
cdr3_aa: CATAGQNYNEQFF
cdr3_nt: TGTGCCACCGCGGGACAGAACTACAATGAGCAGTTCTTC

d_call: TRBD1
j_call: TRBJ1-5
v_call: TRBV12-3/TRBV12-4
clone_size: NA
cdr3_aa: CASSRQGNQPQHF
cdr3_nt: TGTGCCAGCAGTCGACAGGGGAATCAGCCCCAGCATTTT

d_call: TRBD1
j_call: TRBJ1-5
v_call: TRBV4-3
clone_size: NA
cdr3_aa: CASSQELGTGNQPQHF
cdr3_nt: TGCGCCAGCAGCCAAGAACTCGGGACAGGCAATCAGCCCCAGCATTTT

d_call: NA
j_call: TRBJ2-6
v_call: TRBV2
clone_size: NA
cdr3_aa: CASTYPPGANVLTF
cdr3_nt: TGTGCCAGCACGTACCCTCCTGGGGCCAACGTCCTGACTTTC

d_call: NA
j_call: TRBJ2-7
v_call: TRBV2
clone_size: NA
cdr3_aa: CASSFRAAYEQYF
cdr3_nt: TGTGCCAGCAGTTTCCGGGCCGCCTACGAGCAGTACTTC

d_call: NA
j_call: TRBJ2-2
v_call: TRBV2
clone_size: NA
cdr3_aa: CASSGSPFRGAGELFF
cdr3_nt: TGTGCCAGCAGCGGAAGTCCTTTTAGGGGGGCCGGGGAGCTGTTTTTT

d_call: TRBD1
j_call: TRBJ1-2
v_call: TRBV29-1
clone_size: NA
cdr3_aa: CSVEGTGVVGYTF
cdr3_nt: TGCAGCGTTGAGGGGACAGGGGTGGTTGGCTACACCTTC

d_call: TRBD2
j_call: TRBJ2-5
v_call: TRBV7-2
clone_size: NA
cdr3_aa: CASSLGPGGGETQYF
cdr3_nt: TGTGCCAGCAGCTTAGGGCCTGGGGGGGGAGAGACCCAGTACTTC

d_call: TRBD2
j_call: TRBJ2-1
v_call: TRBV6-2/TRBV6-3
clone_size: NA
cdr3_aa: CASSAGTSGGADEQFF
cdr3_nt: TGTGCCAGCAGTGCCGGGACTAGCGGGGGGGCAGATGAGCAGTTCTTC

d_call: TRBD2
j_call: TRBJ2-3
v_call: TRBV4-1
clone_size: few
cdr3_aa: CASSQVSSGGTDTQYF
cdr3_nt: TGCGCCAGCAGCCAAGTGTCTAGCGGGGGCACAGATACGCAGTATTTT

d_call: TRBD1
j_call: TRBJ2-1
v_call: TRBV18
clone_size: NA
cdr3_aa: CASSPRGQGAYNEQFF
cdr3_nt: TGTGCCAGCTCACCGCGGGGACAGGGTGCCTACAATGAGCAGTTCTTC

d_call: NA
j_call: TRBJ2-3
v_call: TRBV7-2
clone_size: few
cdr3_aa: CASSLASTLAVHRDTQYF
cdr3_nt: TGTGCCAGCAGCTTAGCGTCAACCTTAGCGGTCCACAGAGATACGCAGTATTTT

d_call: TRBD1
j_call: TRBJ2-3
v_call: TRBV7-6
clone_size: NA
cdr3_aa: CASSSGQGTDTQYF
cdr3_nt: TGTGCCAGCAGCTCAGGACAGGGCACAGATACGCAGTATTTT

d_call: NA
j_call: TRBJ2-5
v_call: TRBV5-4
clone_size: NA
cdr3_aa: CASSLENQETQYF
cdr3_nt: TGTGCCAGCAGCTTGGAAAACCAAGAGACCCAGTACTTC

d_call: NA
j_call: TRBJ1-5
v_call: TRBV27
clone_size: NA
cdr3_aa: CASSFEGNQPQHF
cdr3_nt: TGTGCCAGCAGTTTCGAAGGGAATCAGCCCCAGCATTTT

d_call: TRBD1
j_call: TRBJ1-5
v_call: TRBV28
clone_size: NA
cdr3_aa: CASTHPGQVLNQPQHF
cdr3_nt: TGTGCCAGCACCCATCCGGGACAGGTCTTAAATCAGCCCCAGCATTTT

d_call: NA
j_call: TRBJ2-7
v_call: TRBV6-5
clone_size: NA
cdr3_aa: CATQEGGPYEQYF
cdr3_nt: TGTGCCACTCAGGAGGGGGGACCCTACGAGCAGTACTTC

d_call: NA
j_call: TRBJ1-1
v_call: TRBV19
clone_size: NA
cdr3_aa: CASSIDPTTGKNTEAFF
cdr3_nt: TGTGCCAGTAGTATAGATCCCACGACAGGAAAGAACACTGAAGCTTTCTTT

d_call: TRBD1
j_call: TRBJ2-6
v_call: TRBV19
clone_size: many
cdr3_aa: CASSISRQGSGANVLTF
cdr3_nt: TGTGCCAGTAGTATAAGCAGACAGGGTTCTGGGGCCAACGTCCTGACTTTC

d_call: NA
j_call: TRBJ1-5
v_call: TRBV28
clone_size: NA
cdr3_aa: CASSSGVGNQPQHF
cdr3_nt: TGTGCCAGCAGTTCAGGGGTAGGCAATCAGCCCCAGCATTTT

d_call: NA
j_call: TRBJ1-4
v_call: TRBV7-2
clone_size: NA
cdr3_aa: CASSIRRGSNEKLFF
cdr3_nt: TGTGCCAGCAGCATCCGAAGAGGTTCGAATGAAAAACTGTTTTTT

d_call: NA
j_call: TRBJ2-7
v_call: TRBV5-1
clone_size: NA
cdr3_aa: CASSLGGKSSYEQYF
cdr3_nt: TGCGCCAGCAGCTTGGGGGGAAAGAGCTCCTACGAGCAGTACTTC

d_call: NA
j_call: TRBJ1-2
v_call: TRBV7-2
clone_size: NA
cdr3_aa: CASSNPREGAGYTF
cdr3_nt: TGTGCCAGCAGTAACCCCCGCGAAGGGGCTGGCTACACCTTC

d_call: NA
j_call: TRBJ1-2
v_call: TRBV20-1
clone_size: NA
cdr3_aa: CSASEGSRDPTF
cdr3_nt: TGCAGTGCTAGTGAAGGGTCAAGAGATCCGACCTTC

d_call: NA
j_call: TRBJ1-2
v_call: TRBV7-9
clone_size: NA
cdr3_aa: CASSRRQGDNYGYTF
cdr3_nt: TGTGCCAGCAGCCGGAGGCAAGGGGATAACTATGGCTACACCTTC

d_call: NA
j_call: TRBJ2-5
v_call: TRBV5-4
clone_size: NA
cdr3_aa: CASSLGVWETQYF
cdr3_nt: TGTGCCAGCAGCTTGGGAGTCTGGGAGACCCAGTACTTC

d_call: NA
j_call: TRBJ2-2
v_call: TRBV4-1
clone_size: NA
cdr3_aa: CASSPVGGTGELFF
cdr3_nt: TGCGCCAGCAGCCCCGTTGGCGGCACCGGGGAGCTGTTTTTT

d_call: NA
j_call: TRBJ2-2
v_call: TRBV15
clone_size: once
cdr3_aa: CATEARGTGELFF
cdr3_nt: TGTGCCACGGAAGCTCGGGGGACCGGGGAGCTGTTTTTT

d_call: NA
j_call: TRBJ2-3
v_call: TRBV28
clone_size: NA
cdr3_aa: CASINTVSGYTDTQYF
cdr3_nt: TGTGCCAGCATTAACACCGTGTCAGGGTACACAGATACGCAGTATTTT

d_call: TRBD1
j_call: TRBJ1-1
v_call: TRBV11-3
clone_size: NA
cdr3_aa: CASSLSGGSTEAFF
cdr3_nt: TGTGCCAGCAGCTTATCAGGGGGGAGCACTGAAGCTTTCTTT

d_call: TRBD2
j_call: TRBJ2-1
v_call: TRBV5-4
clone_size: NA
cdr3_aa: CASQGLALDEQFF
cdr3_nt: TGTGCCAGCCAGGGACTAGCGTTGGATGAGCAGTTCTTC

d_call: NA
j_call: TRBJ1-5
v_call: TRBV28
clone_size: NA
cdr3_aa: CASSLGTRTWPSQPQHF
cdr3_nt: TGTGCCAGCAGTTTAGGGACAAGGACCTGGCCCAGTCAGCCCCAGCATTTT

d_call: TRBD1
j_call: TRBJ1-4
v_call: TRBV30
clone_size: once
cdr3_aa: CAWSLRDRREKLFF
cdr3_nt: TGTGCCTGGAGCCTCCGGGACAGGCGGGAAAAACTGTTTTTT

d_call: NA
j_call: TRBJ1-2
v_call: TRBV7-2
clone_size: once
cdr3_aa: CASGYRDTAFFNTF
cdr3_nt: TGTGCCAGCGGATACCGGGACACCGCATTCTTTAACACCTTC

d_call: NA
j_call: TRBJ1-1
v_call: TRBV2
clone_size: NA
cdr3_aa: CASLKTQGGKTEAFF
cdr3_nt: TGTGCCAGCCTGAAGACCCAGGGCGGGAAAACTGAAGCTTTCTTT

d_call: NA
j_call: TRBJ2-1
v_call: TRBV5-4
clone_size: NA
cdr3_aa: CASSLNGISYNEQFF
cdr3_nt: TGTGCCAGCAGCTTGAACGGCATATCCTACAATGAGCAGTTCTTC

d_call: NA
j_call: TRBJ1-3
v_call: TRBV7-9
clone_size: few
cdr3_aa: CASSLLPVSSGNTIYF
cdr3_nt: TGTGCCAGCAGCTTATTACCTGTCAGCTCTGGAAACACCATATATTTT

d_call: NA
j_call: TRBJ2-3
v_call: TRBV27
clone_size: NA
cdr3_aa: CAPTPERGRGDTQYF
cdr3_nt: TGTGCCCCGACCCCCGAGCGAGGGAGAGGAGATACGCAGTATTTT